This T cell receptor beta chain was profiled in a study of blood T cells in healthy people across ages. This clonotype was seen once. The trim removed 0 bases at V and 2 bases at J, leaving 3 bases unmatched. Germline CDR1 and CDR2: MGHRA and YSYEKL. This CDR3 region has 15 residues. Through a sample-barcoded 5' primer and a J-beta primer mix, a second PCR was run for about 7 to 12 cycles. TCRdb reanalysed the 5' RACE reads using MiXCR and keeps one entry per CDR3 protein. The sample consists of approximately 770,000 distinct CDR3 sequences, 58% of them appearing once. The rearrangement joins TRBV4-1 to TRBJ2-7; 8 bases match TRBD1. This sequence originates from a man aged 30 to 39 in good health. The sequencing input was blood. For the CDR3, the DNA is TGCGCCAGCAGCCAAGATCAGGGGGCCCCCTACGAGCAGTACTTC. It translates to CASSQDQGAPYEQYF.